The following is a TCR beta chain sequence with its context. What it recognizes is unknown. These data come from a study of T cell responses to AZD1222 COVID-19 vaccine. The ends were cut back, 2 bases at V and 9 bases at J, with 12 bases in the middle. The germline V gene encodes CDR1 SGHRS and CDR2 YFSETQ. This CDR3 comprises 13 residues. The table came from immunoSEQ multiplex PCR; TCRdb's copy has only in-frame clones and leaves some out. This sample yields about 140,000 clones, of which approximately 85% are seen a single time; 7.9% belongs to the top ten. Study-level results: White British donors predominated, females outnumbered males, and clonal diversity was possibly underestimated.

This clonotype was sampled from an adult who received the MenACWY meningococcal vaccine as a control. The sequences come from peripheral blood, collected 28 days after the second dose of the MenACWY control vaccine. The chain has TRBV5-1 and TRBJ2-1; D remains unclear. The CDR3 coding sequence is TGCGCCAGCAGCTTCACAGCACCGGGTGAGCAGTTCTTC. It yields the protein CASSFTAPGEQFF.